This T cell receptor beta chain was recovered during a study of PD-1 blockade in classical Hodgkin lymphoma (TCRdb year 2020). A note on the overall study: Nivolumab dosing was 3 mg/kg intravenously every 2 weeks, continuing until either disease progression or unacceptable toxicity. The study used CyTOF and TCR beta sequencing to define a peripheral blood immune signature of response to PD-1 blockade in classical Hodgkin lymphoma.

Sample time point, as interpreted from the label and publication: cycle 4 day 1 (C4D1), after 6 weeks of nivolumab. Every trial patient had relapsed following autologous stem cell transplantation, and prior brentuximab vedotin exposure was what differed among cohorts A, B and C. The trial cohort was composed of under 70 patients with relapsed/refractory classical Hodgkin lymphoma, for whom complete response, partial response or progressive disease was recorded as best overall response. Single-agent nivolumab was administered to trial patients in the multi-cohort phase II CheckMate 205 trial. An independent review committee assessed best overall response by applying the 2007 International Working Group response criteria. Trial PBMCs were collected just before the start of nivolumab (C1D1) and during therapy at cycle 2 day 1 and cycle 4 day 1. Peripheral blood was collected in 8 mL Vacutainer Cell Preparation Tubes, from which PBMCs were isolated by centrifugation and then cryopreserved.

The germline V gene specifies MGHDK as CDR1 and SYGVNS as CDR2. From cysteine to phenylalanine, the CDR3 is 12 amino acids long. The kept DNA is CDR3 alone, 36 bases in frame from the first base. V and J lose 6 bases and 7 bases, and a span of 10 bases separates them. Genomic DNA was isolated using the Qiagen DNeasy kit from unsorted PBMCs as well as from negatively selected CD4+ and CD8+ fractions. TCR beta CDR3 regions were amplified by immunoSEQ multiplex PCR using primers annealing to V and J segments. Amplification bias was minimized using a synthetic immune receptor repertoire, and residual bias was removed computationally after sequencing. As for the original processing: Custom Python scripts were used to quantify repertoire diversity as the Shannon entropy index. Unsorted, CD4+ and CD8+ repertoires were examined separately, except in combined analyses, for which CD4+ and CD8+ sequences were merged in silico. Clonal expansion was defined as a frequency increase of at least 2-fold after treatment compared with C1D1, and clones undetected at baseline were assigned a pseudocount of 0.5. Singleton clones were defined as clones with 0 or 1 copy at C1D1, and non-singleton clones were defined as clones with 2 or more copies. Clones expanded in unsorted samples were annotated as CD4+, CD8+ or unknown by matching protein sequences in sorted samples from the same patient. Wilcoxon tests on paired samples were used to test diversity changes from C1D1 to C4D1. Not all clones reach the TCRdb copy of this immuneACCESS table, which keeps in-frame sequences only. Checked studies attribute under half of the gap to unresolved V genes and leave the rest unexplained. From that table come the V and J calls and clone size; the DNA was used to work out D and trimming. This sample gives around 25,000 clones in total; around 84% of them show up just once. The biggest ten clones account for around 23% of the sample.

A note on this clone: The target of this receptor is not known. Base qualities were left out, and no much larger clone turns up one base away.

Overall results and qualifications from the work: The study was limited to a single clinical trial cohort, and causes of repertoire differences, possibly disease activity or prior therapy, remained undefined. Among trial patients, those achieving complete response had baseline diversity similar to that of newly diagnosed patients, while diversity was significantly lower in partial responders and progressors. Baseline TCR diversity was reported as lower in newly diagnosed patients than in healthy donors, and lower still in relapsed/refractory patients. Patients starting nivolumab less than 1 year after ASCT had lower diversity and were excluded from later analyses to avoid confounding by immune reconstitution. CD4+ but not CD8+ TCR diversity rose significantly by C4D1 (p=0.0027 vs p=0.16), most apparent in complete responders (p=0.02).

This chain joins TRBV25-1 to TRBJ2-1; TRBD1 could be the D gene, as 5 bases match. The sample consisted of peripheral blood mononuclear cells (PBMCs), taken before the fourth cycle of nivolumab. The source of this sequence is a human donor with classical Hodgkin lymphoma. The DNA sequence follows: TGTGCCAGCAGCTCAGGGCTAAATGAGCAGTTCTTC. Translated, this is CASSSGLNEQFF.